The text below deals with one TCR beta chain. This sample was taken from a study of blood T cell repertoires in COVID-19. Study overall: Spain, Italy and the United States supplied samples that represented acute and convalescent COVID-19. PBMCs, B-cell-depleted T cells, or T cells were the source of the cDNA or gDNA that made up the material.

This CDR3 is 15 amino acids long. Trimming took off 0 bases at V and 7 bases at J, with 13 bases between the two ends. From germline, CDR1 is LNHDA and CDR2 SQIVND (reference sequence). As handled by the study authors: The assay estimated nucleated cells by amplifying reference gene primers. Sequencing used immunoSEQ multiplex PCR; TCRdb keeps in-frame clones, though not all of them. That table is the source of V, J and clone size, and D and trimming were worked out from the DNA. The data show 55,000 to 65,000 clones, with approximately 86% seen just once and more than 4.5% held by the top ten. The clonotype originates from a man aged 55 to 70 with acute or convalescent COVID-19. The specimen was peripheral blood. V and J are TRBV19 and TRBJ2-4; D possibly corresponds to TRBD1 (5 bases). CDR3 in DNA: TGTGCCAGTAGTATAGAAAGCAGGGCTCTCAACATTCAGTACTTC. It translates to CASSIESRALNIQYF.